The rows below give T cell receptor beta chains drawn from one sample of a study of somatic mutations in cytotoxic T cells in rheumatoid arthritis. Assay: immunoSEQ multiplex PCR; the TCRdb copy retains only in-frame clones and omits some. The sample carries fewer than 20,000 clones, 80% to 85% recorded once. The sequencing sample was made of CD8+ T cells sorted from blood. Receptors originate from an adult with rheumatoid arthritis. Each CDR3 is given with its conserved first and last residue. D genes are given only for firm matches. The size of a clone is reported for some rows only, either as once, few or many, or as a class for expanded clones.

size,J,D,V,CDR3,DNA
once,TRBJ1-3,NA,TRBV9,CASSVGTGNTIYF,TGTGCCAGCAGCGTGGGGACTGGAAACACCATATATTTT
NA,TRBJ2-5,NA,TRBV7-9,CASSRDGYQETQYF,TGTGCCAGCAGCCGGGACGGATACCAAGAGACCCAGTACTTC
NA,TRBJ1-3,NA,TRBV15,CATSPRGGNTIYF,TGTGCCACCAGTCCCAGGGGAGGAAACACCATATATTTT
few,TRBJ2-2,NA,TRBV19,CASNTGGELFF,TGTGCCAGTAACACAGGAGGGGAGCTGTTTTTT
NA,TRBJ2-7,NA,TRBV19,CASSLRETGLYEQYF,TGTGCCAGTAGTCTCCGGGAGACAGGGTTATACGAGCAGTACTTC
few,TRBJ2-7,NA,TRBV7-9,CASSSETGYEQYF,TGTGCCAGCAGCTCCGAGACAGGCTACGAGCAGTACTTC
NA,TRBJ2-2,NA,TRBV14,CASSPDYLGELFF,TGTGCCAGCAGCCCTGACTATCTCGGGGAGCTGTTTTTT
NA,TRBJ1-2,NA,TRBV7-8,CASSLADNYGYTF,TGTGCCAGCAGCTTAGCTGATAACTATGGCTACACCTTC
NA,TRBJ1-2,NA,TRBV28,CASQWEGGVYGYTF,TGTGCCAGCCAGTGGGAAGGGGGAGTCTATGGCTACACCTTC
NA,TRBJ2-1,TRBD2,TRBV9,CASSGTSGRAASYNEQFF,TGTGCCAGCAGCGGGACTAGCGGGAGGGCCGCGTCCTACAATGAGCAGTTCTTC
NA,TRBJ2-2,NA,TRBV14,CASSQPVGGLQNTGELFF,TGTGCCAGCAGCCAACCGGTCGGGGGACTCCAGAACACCGGGGAGCTGTTTTTT
NA,TRBJ2-2,NA,TRBV9,CASSNQGGTGELFF,TGTGCCAGCAGCAACCAGGGGGGAACCGGGGAGCTGTTTTTT
NA,TRBJ2-2,NA,TRBV29-1,CSVVKENTGELFF,TGCAGCGTTGTAAAAGAGAACACCGGGGAGCTGTTTTTT
once,TRBJ1-5,NA,TRBV19,CASSIYSESNQPQHF,TGTGCCAGTAGTATTTACTCCGAAAGCAATCAGCCCCAGCATTTT
NA,TRBJ1-1,NA,TRBV7-2,CASSLGNDTPNTEAFF,TGTGCCAGCAGCTTAGGTAACGACACCCCGAACACTGAAGCTTTCTTT
few,TRBJ2-7,TRBD2,TRBV15,CATSRDGLAGGGQYF,TGTGCCACCAGCAGAGATGGACTAGCGGGAGGGGGTCAGTACTTC
NA,TRBJ1-2,NA,TRBV5-6,CASSLSGTYGYTF,TGTGCCAGCAGCTTGTCAGGGACCTATGGCTACACCTTC
NA,TRBJ2-7,TRBD1,TRBV9,CASSVEGGQGPEQYF,TGTGCCAGCAGCGTAGAGGGGGGACAGGGCCCCGAGCAGTACTTC
NA,TRBJ2-1,NA,TRBV5-4,CASSDPNGGDYNEQFF,TGTGCCAGCAGCGACCCGAACGGCGGGGATTACAATGAGCAGTTCTTC
NA,TRBJ1-2,NA,TRBV7-9,CASSSQMDGLIYGYTF,TGTGCCAGCAGCTCCCAAATGGACGGTCTCATCTATGGCTACACCTTC
NA,TRBJ2-1,NA,TRBV7-2,CASRSGNYNEQFF,TGTGCCAGCAGAAGCGGTAACTACAATGAGCAGTTCTTC
NA,TRBJ2-2,TRBD1,TRBV6-1,CASRMGQYTGELFF,TGTGCCAGCAGGATGGGACAGTACACCGGGGAGCTGTTTTTT
NA,TRBJ1-1,NA,TRBV2,CASSVEGMNTEAFF,TGTGCCAGCAGTGTAGAGGGTATGAACACTGAAGCTTTCTTT
NA,TRBJ2-7,NA,TRBV5-8,CASSPPGGRTDYEQYF,TGTGCCAGCAGCCCCCCAGGAGGTCGGACAGACTACGAGCAGTACTTC
NA,TRBJ1-6,NA,TRBV19,CASSIRAVNSPLHF,TGTGCCAGTAGTATCCGGGCCGTTAATTCACCCCTCCACTTT
NA,TRBJ2-7,NA,TRBV7-9,CASSLRLNYEQYF,TGTGCCAGCAGCTTACGTTTGAACTACGAGCAGTACTTC
NA,TRBJ2-7,NA,TRBV7-2,CASMDSSSYEQYF,TGTGCCAGCATGGATAGCAGCTCCTACGAGCAGTACTTC
once,TRBJ2-5,TRBD2,TRBV10-3,CAISESTSGVQETQYF,TGTGCCATCAGTGAGTCGACTAGCGGGGTCCAAGAGACCCAGTACTTC
once,TRBJ2-2,TRBD1,TRBV30,CAWRGTGTGGAGELFF,TGTGCCTGGAGGGGCACCGGGACAGGGGGTGCCGGGGAGCTGTTTTTT
NA,TRBJ1-4,TRBD1,TRBV27,CASSLTGTGYEKLFF,TGTGCCAGCAGTTTGACCGGGACAGGGTATGAAAAACTGTTTTTT
few,TRBJ2-7,TRBD2,TRBV5-5,CASSWTSDFSYEQYF,TGTGCCAGCAGTTGGACTAGCGATTTCTCCTACGAGCAGTACTTC
NA,TRBJ2-2,TRBD2,TRBV7-9,CASPGLAGTGELFF,TGTGCCAGCCCGGGACTAGCGGGGACCGGGGAGCTGTTTTTT
NA,TRBJ2-7,TRBD2,TRBV7-2,CASSSTGGAGYEQYF,TGTGCCAGCAGCAGCACGGGAGGAGCGGGCTACGAGCAGTACTTC
NA,TRBJ1-5,TRBD1,TRBV19,CATLDRASNQPQHF,TGTGCGACCTTAGACAGGGCTAGCAATCAGCCCCAGCATTTT
NA,TRBJ2-5,NA,TRBV7-6,CASSLMNAGDSQETQYF,TGTGCCAGCAGCTTAATGAACGCCGGAGATTCCCAAGAGACCCAGTACTTC
once,TRBJ1-1,NA,TRBV14,CASSQALGTEAFF,TGTGCCAGCAGCCAAGCGCTCGGCACTGAAGCTTTCTTT
NA,TRBJ2-7,TRBD2,TRBV18,CASSHPGLVNHYEQYF,TGTGCCAGCTCCCACCCGGGACTAGTCAATCACTACGAGCAGTACTTC
NA,TRBJ2-5,NA,TRBV2,CASRGPGTLGETQYF,TGTGCCAGCCGCGGTCCCGGGACCCTCGGAGAGACCCAGTACTTC
NA,TRBJ2-2,NA,TRBV7-9,CASSPSQTGAFTGELFF,TGTGCCAGCAGCCCCTCCCAAACCGGGGCCTTCACCGGGGAGCTGTTTTTT
NA,TRBJ1-3,TRBD1,TRBV11-3,CASSSTGGSGNTIYF,TGTGCCAGCAGCTCCACAGGGGGCTCTGGAAACACCATATATTTT
NA,TRBJ1-3,NA,TRBV27,CASSLRRGSGNTIYF,TGTGCCAGCAGTTTACGCAGGGGCTCTGGAAACACCATATATTTT
NA,TRBJ2-7,TRBD2,TRBV28,CASSTGTSGRLLYEQYF,TGTGCCAGCAGTACCGGGACTAGCGGGAGATTACTCTACGAGCAGTACTTC
NA,TRBJ2-7,TRBD1,TRBV7-2,CASSLPGQGFPETYEQYF,TGTGCCAGCAGCTTACCGGGACAGGGGTTCCCAGAAACTTACGAGCAGTACTTC
NA,TRBJ1-3,NA,TRBV10-3,CAILERGNTIYF,TGTGCCATCCTGGAGAGGGGAAACACCATATATTTT
NA,TRBJ2-1,TRBD2,TRBV6-1,CASSALAGGYNEQFF,TGTGCCAGCAGTGCGCTAGCGGGAGGGTACAATGAGCAGTTCTTC
NA,TRBJ2-7,NA,TRBV2,CASSEGTTVEQYF,TGTGCCAGCAGTGAAGGGACTACTGTGGAGCAGTACTTC
NA,TRBJ1-5,NA,TRBV21-1,CASSLQGGCNQPQHF,TGTGCCAGCAGCCTACAGGGAGGATGCAATCAGCCCCAGCATTTT
NA,TRBJ1-1,NA,TRBV19,CASRQGPTEAFF,TGTGCCAGTAGGCAGGGACCTACTGAAGCTTTCTTT
NA,TRBJ1-5,NA,TRBV19,CASSLGPEGFLPQHF,TGTGCCAGTAGTTTAGGTCCGGAGGGATTCCTGCCCCAGCATTTT
NA,TRBJ2-7,NA,TRBV7-6,CASSLGGSRASEQYF,TGTGCCAGCAGCTTAGGGGGCTCCAGGGCTAGCGAGCAGTACTTC
NA,TRBJ1-2,TRBD1,TRBV4-1,CASSQYKGQGYGYTF,TGCGCCAGCAGCCAATACAAGGGACAGGGCTATGGCTACACCTTC
NA,TRBJ2-5,TRBD2,TRBV7-2,CASSQSGGQETQYF,TGTGCCAGCAGCCAAAGCGGGGGGCAAGAGACCCAGTACTTC
NA,TRBJ2-1,NA,TRBV7-9,CASSLGVADNEQFF,TGTGCCAGCAGCTTAGGGGTAGCGGACAATGAGCAGTTCTTC
once,TRBJ2-5,NA,TRBV11-2,CASSSSLATQYF,TGTGCCAGCAGCTCATCACTTGCGACCCAGTACTTC
NA,TRBJ2-1,NA,TRBV7-7,CASSPSTENEQFF,TGTGCTAGCAGCCCCTCGACAGAGAATGAGCAGTTCTTC
NA,TRBJ1-2,TRBD1,TRBV2,CASSETTTTGLYGYTF,TGTGCCAGCAGTGAAACAACTACGACAGGGCTCTATGGCTACACCTTC
once,TRBJ2-1,NA,TRBV6-6,CASSYSGQGPYNEQFF,TGTGCCAGCAGTTACTCTGGGCAGGGCCCCTACAATGAGCAGTTCTTC